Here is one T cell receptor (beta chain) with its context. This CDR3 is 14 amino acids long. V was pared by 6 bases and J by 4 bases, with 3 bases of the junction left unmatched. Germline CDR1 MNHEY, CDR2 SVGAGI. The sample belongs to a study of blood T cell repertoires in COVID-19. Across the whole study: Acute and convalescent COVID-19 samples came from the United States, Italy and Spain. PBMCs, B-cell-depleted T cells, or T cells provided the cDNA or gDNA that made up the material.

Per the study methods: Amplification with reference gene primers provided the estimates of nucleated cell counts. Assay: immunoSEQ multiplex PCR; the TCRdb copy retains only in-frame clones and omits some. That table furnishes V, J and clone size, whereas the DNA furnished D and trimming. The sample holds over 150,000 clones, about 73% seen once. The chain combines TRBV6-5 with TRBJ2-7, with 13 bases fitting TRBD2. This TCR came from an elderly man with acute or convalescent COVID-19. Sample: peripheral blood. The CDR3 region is CASRLAGGSYEQYV. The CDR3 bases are TGTGCCAGCAGACTAGCGGGGGGGTCTTACGAGCAGTACGTC.